This T cell receptor beta chain was obtained from a study of beta chain features in type 1 diabetes. Study background: Cell yields, gender and age were comparable in patients and healthy donors. Study results and caveats: Insertions were fewer and deletions more numerous at VDJ junctions in type 1 diabetes patients. TCRB CDR3s from Type 1 diabetes patients were moderately but significantly shorter in all four CD4+ subsets.

Deletions cut 5 bases from V and 11 bases from J, with 15 bases between. The CDR3 is made up of 11 amino acids. The germline V gene has CDR1 DFQATT and CDR2 SNEGSKA (reference sequence). Regarding this clone: Its antigen is still unknown.

The whole isolated RNA underwent reverse transcription, so sequencing captured expressed TCRB transcripts. Assay used: immunoSEQ multiplex PCR; TCRdb lists only in-frame clones, some missing. The sample carries around 160,000 clones, 8% to 8.5% recorded once. Sorting with CD45RO/CCR7/CD25/CD127/CD95/CD27 yielded naive, central memory, regulatory and stem-like memory CD4+ cells. Over 95% purity was reached by all sorted populations. The sequenced material came from central memory CD4+ T cells from blood. The sequence derives from a woman under 30 with type 1 diabetes. V is TRBV20-1 and J is TRBJ2-5, with D perhaps TRBD1 (6 bases). In DNA form, the CDR3 reads TGCAGTGCTCACGGACAGACGGAGCAGTACTTC. This translates into CSAHGQTEQYF.